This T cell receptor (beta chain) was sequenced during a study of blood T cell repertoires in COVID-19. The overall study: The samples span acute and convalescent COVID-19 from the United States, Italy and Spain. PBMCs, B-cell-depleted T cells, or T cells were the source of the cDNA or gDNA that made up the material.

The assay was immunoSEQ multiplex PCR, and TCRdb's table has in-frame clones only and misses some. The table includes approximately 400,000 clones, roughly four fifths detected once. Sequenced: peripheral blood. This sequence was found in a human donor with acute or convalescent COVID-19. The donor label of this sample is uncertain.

The CDR3 sequence is CASSFSRGRGETQYF. The CDR3, as DNA: TGTGCCAGCTCCTTCTCGCGGGGGCGCGGAGAGACCCAGTACTTC. This chain links TRBV5-6 with TRBJ2-5; D is perhaps TRBD2 (7 bases). Germline CDR1 SGHDT, CDR2 YYEEEE. The CDR3 is 15 amino acids. Between the trimmed V and J ends, which lost 7 bases and 4 bases, there was a span of 20 bases.